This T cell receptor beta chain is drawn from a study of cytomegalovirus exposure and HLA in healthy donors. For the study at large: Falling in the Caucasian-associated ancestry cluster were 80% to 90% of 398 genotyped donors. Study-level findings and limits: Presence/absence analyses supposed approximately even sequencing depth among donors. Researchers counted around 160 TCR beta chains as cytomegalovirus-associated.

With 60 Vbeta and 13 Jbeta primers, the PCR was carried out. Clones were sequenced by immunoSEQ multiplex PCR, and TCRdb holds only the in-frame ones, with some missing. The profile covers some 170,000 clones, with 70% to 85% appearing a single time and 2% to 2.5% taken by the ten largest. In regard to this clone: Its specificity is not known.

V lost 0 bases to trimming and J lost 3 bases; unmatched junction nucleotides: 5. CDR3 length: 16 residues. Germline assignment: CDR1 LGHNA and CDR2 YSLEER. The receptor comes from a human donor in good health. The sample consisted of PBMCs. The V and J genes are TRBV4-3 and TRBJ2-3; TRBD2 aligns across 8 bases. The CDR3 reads CASSQDLPGGTDTQYF. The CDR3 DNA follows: TGCGCCAGCAGCCAAGATCTCCCGGGAGGGACAGATACGCAGTATTTT.